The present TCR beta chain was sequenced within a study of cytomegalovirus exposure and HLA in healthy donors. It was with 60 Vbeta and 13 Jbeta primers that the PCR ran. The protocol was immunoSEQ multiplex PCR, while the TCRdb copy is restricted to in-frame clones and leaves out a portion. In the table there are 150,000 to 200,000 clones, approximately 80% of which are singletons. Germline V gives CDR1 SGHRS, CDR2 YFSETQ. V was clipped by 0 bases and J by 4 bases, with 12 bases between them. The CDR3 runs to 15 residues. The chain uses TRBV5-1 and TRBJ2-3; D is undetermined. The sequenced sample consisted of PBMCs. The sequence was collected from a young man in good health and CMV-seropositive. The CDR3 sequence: CASSLESHISDTQYF. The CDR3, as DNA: TGCGCCAGCAGCTTGGAATCACACATTTCAGATACGCAGTATTTT.